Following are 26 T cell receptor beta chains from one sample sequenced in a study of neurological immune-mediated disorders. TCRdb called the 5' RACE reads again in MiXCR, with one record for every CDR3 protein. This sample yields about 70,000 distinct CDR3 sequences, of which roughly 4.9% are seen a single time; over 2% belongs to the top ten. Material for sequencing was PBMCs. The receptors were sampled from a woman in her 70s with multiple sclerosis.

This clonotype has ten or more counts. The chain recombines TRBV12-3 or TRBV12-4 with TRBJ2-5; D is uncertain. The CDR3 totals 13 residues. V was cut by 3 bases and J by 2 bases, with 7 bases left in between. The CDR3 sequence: CASSFAEQETQYF. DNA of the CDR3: TGTGCCAGCAGTTTTGCGGAACAAGAGACCCAGTACTTC.

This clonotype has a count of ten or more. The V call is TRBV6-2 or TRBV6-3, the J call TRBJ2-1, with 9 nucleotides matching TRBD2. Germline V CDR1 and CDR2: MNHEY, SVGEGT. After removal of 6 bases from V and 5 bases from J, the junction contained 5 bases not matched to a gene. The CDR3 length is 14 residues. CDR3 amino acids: CASSLREGHNEQFF. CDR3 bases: TGTGCCAGCAGCTTGCGGGAGGGCCACAATGAGCAGTTCTTC.

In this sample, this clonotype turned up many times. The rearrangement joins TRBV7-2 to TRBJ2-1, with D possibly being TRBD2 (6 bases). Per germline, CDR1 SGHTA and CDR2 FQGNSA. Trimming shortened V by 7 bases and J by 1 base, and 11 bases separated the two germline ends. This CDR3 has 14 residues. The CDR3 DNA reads TGTGCCAGCACGGCGGGGCTGTCCTACAATGAGCAGTTCTTC. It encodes CASTAGLSYNEQFF.

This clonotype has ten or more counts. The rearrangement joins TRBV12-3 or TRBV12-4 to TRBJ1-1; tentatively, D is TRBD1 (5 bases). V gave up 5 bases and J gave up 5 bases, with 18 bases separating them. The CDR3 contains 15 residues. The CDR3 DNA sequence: TGTGCCAGCAGTCTCAAAGATGGGGGTCGGACTGAAGCTTTCTTT. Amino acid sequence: CASSLKDGGRTEAFF.

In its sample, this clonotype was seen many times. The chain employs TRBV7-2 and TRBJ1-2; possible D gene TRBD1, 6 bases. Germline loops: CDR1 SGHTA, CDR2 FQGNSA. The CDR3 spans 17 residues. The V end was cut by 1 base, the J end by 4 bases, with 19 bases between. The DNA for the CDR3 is TGTGCCAGCAGCTTAGGAAGGGACACCATAGGATCCTATGGCTACACCTTC. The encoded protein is CASSLGRDTIGSYGYTF.

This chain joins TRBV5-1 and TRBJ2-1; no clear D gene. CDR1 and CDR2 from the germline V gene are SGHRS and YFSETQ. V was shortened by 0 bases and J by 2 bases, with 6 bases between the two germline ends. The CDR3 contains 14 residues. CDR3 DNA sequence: TGCGCCAGCAGCTTGGGACCTCCCTACAATGAGCAGTTCTTC. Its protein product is CASSLGPPYNEQFF.

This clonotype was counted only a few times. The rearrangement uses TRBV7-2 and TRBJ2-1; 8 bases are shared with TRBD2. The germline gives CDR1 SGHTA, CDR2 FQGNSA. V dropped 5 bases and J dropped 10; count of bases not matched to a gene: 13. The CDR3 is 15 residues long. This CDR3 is CASSRESQGGGEQFF. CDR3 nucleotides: TGTGCCAGCAGCAGGGAGAGTCAGGGCGGGGGGGAGCAGTTCTTC.

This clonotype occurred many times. The CDR3 region has the DNA TGCGCCAGCCAAGGGACTAGCGCAAGCACAGATACGCAGTATTTT. The encoded protein is CASQGTSASTDTQYF. The chain joins TRBV5-1 to TRBJ2-3; 10 bases are a match to TRBD2. The germline V gene has CDR1 SGHRS and CDR2 YFSETQ. The V gene end was trimmed by 7 bases and the J gene end by 0 bases; junction bases not matched to a gene: 5. CDR3 length: 15 amino acids.

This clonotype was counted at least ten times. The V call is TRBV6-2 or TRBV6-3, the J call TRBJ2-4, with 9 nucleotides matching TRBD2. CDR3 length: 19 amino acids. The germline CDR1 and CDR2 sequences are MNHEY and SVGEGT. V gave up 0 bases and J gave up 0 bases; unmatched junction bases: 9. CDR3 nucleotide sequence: TGTGCCAGCAGTTACTCTCTCCGACTAGCGGAGGTAGCCAAAAACATTCAGTACTTC. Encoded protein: CASSYSLRLAEVAKNIQYF.

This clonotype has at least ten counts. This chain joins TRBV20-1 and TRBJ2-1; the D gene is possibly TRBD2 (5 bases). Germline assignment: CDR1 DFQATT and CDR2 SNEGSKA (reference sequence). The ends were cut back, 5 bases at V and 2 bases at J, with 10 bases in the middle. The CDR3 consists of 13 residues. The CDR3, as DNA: TGCAGTGCTTGGTCCGGGACCTACAATGAGCAGTTCTTC. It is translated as CSAWSGTYNEQFF.

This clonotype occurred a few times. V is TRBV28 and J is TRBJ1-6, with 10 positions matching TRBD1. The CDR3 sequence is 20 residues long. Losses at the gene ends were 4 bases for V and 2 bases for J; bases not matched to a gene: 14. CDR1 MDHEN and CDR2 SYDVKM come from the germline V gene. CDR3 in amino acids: CASSSLGTGVSSAYNSPLHF. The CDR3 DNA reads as TGTGCCAGCAGTTCACTTGGGACAGGGGTTTCTAGCGCCTATAATTCACCCCTCCACTTT.

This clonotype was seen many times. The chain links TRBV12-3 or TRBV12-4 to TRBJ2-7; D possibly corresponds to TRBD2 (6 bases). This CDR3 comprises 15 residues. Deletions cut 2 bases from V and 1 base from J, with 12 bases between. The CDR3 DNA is TGTGCCAGCAGTTTAAGGGTGGGACTTTCCTACGAGCAGTACTTC. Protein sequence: CASSLRVGLSYEQYF.

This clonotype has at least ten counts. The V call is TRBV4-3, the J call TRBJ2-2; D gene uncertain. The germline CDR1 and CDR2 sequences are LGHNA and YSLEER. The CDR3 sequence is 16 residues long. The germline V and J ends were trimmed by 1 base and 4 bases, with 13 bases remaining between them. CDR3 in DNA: TGCGCCAGCAGCCAAGCGAAGGTAGAGCCCACCGGGGAGCTGTTTTTT. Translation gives CASSQAKVEPTGELFF.

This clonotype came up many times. The CDR3 sequence is CASTKRLAGEQYF. CDR3 coding DNA: TGTGCCAGCACCAAGAGACTAGCGGGCGAGCAGTACTTC. V is TRBV28 and J is TRBJ2-7; the match to TRBD2 covers 10 bases. J was trimmed by 6 bases and V by 7 bases; bases with no gene match: 6. Germline CDR1 reads MDHEN; CDR2 reads SYDVKM. CDR3 length equals 13 residues.

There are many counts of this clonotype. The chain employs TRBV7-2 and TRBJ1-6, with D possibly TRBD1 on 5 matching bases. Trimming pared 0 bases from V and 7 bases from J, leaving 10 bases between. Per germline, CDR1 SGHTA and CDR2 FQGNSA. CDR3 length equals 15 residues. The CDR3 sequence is CASSLAGGTNSPLHF. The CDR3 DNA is TGTGCCAGCAGCTTAGCGGGAGGGACCAATTCACCCCTCCACTTT. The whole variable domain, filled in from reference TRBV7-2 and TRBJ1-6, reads GAGVSQSPSNKVTEKGKDVELRCDPISGHTALYWYRQSLGQGLEFLIYFQGNSAPDKSGLPSDRFSAERTGGSVSTLTIQRTQQEDSAVYLCASSLAGGTNSPLHFGNGTRLTVT.

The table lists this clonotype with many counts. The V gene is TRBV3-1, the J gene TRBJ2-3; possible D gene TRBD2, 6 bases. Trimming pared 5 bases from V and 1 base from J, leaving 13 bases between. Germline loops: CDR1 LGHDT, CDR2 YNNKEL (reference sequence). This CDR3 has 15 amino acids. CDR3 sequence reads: CASSTSRRGTDTQYF. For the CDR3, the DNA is TGTGCCAGCAGCACTAGCAGGAGAGGCACAGATACGCAGTATTTT.

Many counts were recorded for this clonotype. The CDR3 spells CASKGTSGNEQFF. CDR3 in DNA: TGTGCCAGCAAAGGGACTAGCGGTAATGAGCAGTTCTTC. This chain connects TRBV6-6 to TRBJ2-1, with 11 bases that match TRBD2. CDR1 and CDR2 (germline): MNHNY, SVGAGI (reference sequence). The trim removed 7 bases at V and 7 bases at J, leaving 3 bases unmatched. This CDR3 region has 13 residues.

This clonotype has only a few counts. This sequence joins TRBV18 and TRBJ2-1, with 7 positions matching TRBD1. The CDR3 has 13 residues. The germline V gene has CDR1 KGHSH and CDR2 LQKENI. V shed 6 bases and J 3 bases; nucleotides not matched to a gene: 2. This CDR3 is CASSRQGYNEQFF. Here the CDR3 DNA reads TGTGCCAGCTCTCGACAGGGCTACAATGAGCAGTTCTTC.

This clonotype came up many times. The CDR3 protein is CSAREEGWNYGYTF. The CDR3, as DNA: TGCAGTGCTAGAGAGGAGGGGTGGAACTATGGCTACACCTTC. This chain joins TRBV20-1 and TRBJ1-2, with D possibly being TRBD1 (5 bases). CDR3 length equals 14 residues. V was shortened by 0 bases and J by 2 bases, with 10 bases between the two germline ends. Germline assignment: CDR1 DFQATT and CDR2 SNEGSKA (reference sequence).

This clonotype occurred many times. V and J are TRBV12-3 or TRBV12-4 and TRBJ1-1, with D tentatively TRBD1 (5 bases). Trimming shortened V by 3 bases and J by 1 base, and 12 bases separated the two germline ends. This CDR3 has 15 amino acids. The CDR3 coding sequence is TGTGCCAGCAGTTTTACTTACGGGGGGAACACTGAAGCTTTCTTT. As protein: CASSFTYGGNTEAFF.

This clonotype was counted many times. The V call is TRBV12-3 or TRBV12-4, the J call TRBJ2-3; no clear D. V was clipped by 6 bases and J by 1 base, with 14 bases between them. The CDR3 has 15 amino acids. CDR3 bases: TGTGCCAGCAGCCTCGGACCCGAAGGCACAGATACGCAGTATTTT. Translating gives CASSLGPEGTDTQYF.

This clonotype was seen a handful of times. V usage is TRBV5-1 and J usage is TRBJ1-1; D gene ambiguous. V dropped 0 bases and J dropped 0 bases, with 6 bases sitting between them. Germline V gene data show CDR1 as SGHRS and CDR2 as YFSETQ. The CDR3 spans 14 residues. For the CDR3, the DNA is TGCGCCAGCAGCTTGGTTAGGCTGAACACTGAAGCTTTCTTT. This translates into CASSLVRLNTEAFF. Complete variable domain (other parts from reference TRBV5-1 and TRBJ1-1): KAGVTQTPRYLIKTRGQQVTLSCSPISGHRSVSWYQQTPGQGLQFLFEYFSETQRNKGNFPGRFSGRQFSNSRSEMNVSTLELGDSALYLCASSLVRLNTEAFFGQGTRLTVV.

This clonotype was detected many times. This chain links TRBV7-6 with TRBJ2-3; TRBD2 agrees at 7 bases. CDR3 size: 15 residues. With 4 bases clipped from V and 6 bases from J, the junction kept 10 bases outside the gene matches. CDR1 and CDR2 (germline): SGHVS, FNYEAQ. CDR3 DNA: TGTGCCAGCAGCTACACTCGCGCGGGAGCCGATACGCAGTATTTT. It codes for CASSYTRAGADTQYF.

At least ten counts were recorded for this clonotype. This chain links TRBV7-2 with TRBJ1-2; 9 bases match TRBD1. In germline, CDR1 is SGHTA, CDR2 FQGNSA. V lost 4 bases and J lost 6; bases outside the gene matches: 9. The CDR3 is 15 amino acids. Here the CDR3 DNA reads TGTGCCAGCAGCTCGAGGACAGGGGCGGTAAATGGCTACACCTTC. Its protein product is CASSSRTGAVNGYTF.

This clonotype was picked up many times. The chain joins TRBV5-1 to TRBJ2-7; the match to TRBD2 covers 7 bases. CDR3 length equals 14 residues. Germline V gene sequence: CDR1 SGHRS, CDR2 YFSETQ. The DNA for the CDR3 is TGCCTCCCGGCCCAGGGAGGGAGTCGCTACGAGCAGTACTTC. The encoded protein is CLPAQGGSRYEQYF.

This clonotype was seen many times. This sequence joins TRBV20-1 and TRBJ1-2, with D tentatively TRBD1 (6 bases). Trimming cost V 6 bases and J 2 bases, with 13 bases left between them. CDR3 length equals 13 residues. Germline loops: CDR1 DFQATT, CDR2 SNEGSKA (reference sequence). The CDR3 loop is CSAAQGPNYGYTF. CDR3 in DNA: TGCAGTGCCGCGCAGGGGCCCAACTATGGCTACACCTTC.